These 26 T cell receptor beta chains came from one sample sequenced in a study of blood T cell repertoires in COVID-19. Sequencing was performed with immunoSEQ multiplex PCR; in TCRdb, only in-frame clones are kept and a portion is missing. The table lists about 160,000 clones, 85% of them singletons, with 3% to 4% in the top ten. The sequencing input was peripheral blood. The source of these receptors is a human donor with acute or convalescent COVID-19. The donor label of this sample is uncertain.

V usage is TRBV19 and J usage is TRBJ2-2; 11 bases map to TRBD1. Germline V lookup: CDR1 LNHDA, CDR2 SQIVND (reference sequence). This CDR3 comprises 18 residues. V shed 3 bases and J 0 bases; nucleotides not matched to a gene: 6. CDR3 amino acids: CASSISGTGGANTGELFF. The CDR3 nucleotides read TGTGCCAGTAGTATTTCCGGGACAGGGGGTGCGAACACCGGGGAGCTGTTTTTT.

The chain recombines TRBV30 with TRBJ1-4; D unresolved. Trimming cost V 3 bases and J 5 bases, with 10 bases left between them. Germline V lookup: CDR1 GTSNPN, CDR2 SVGIG (reference sequence). The CDR3 covers 13 residues. The DNA for the CDR3 is TGTGCCTGGAGACAGCGAGGGAATGAAAAACTGTTTTTT. Its translation: CAWRQRGNEKLFF.

This chain joins TRBV7-9 and TRBJ2-3, with TRBD2 matching 8 bases. There are 14 residues in the CDR3. V lost 3 bases to trimming and J lost 2 bases; unmatched junction nucleotides: 1. The germline V gene encodes CDR1 SEHNR and CDR2 FQNEAQ (reference sequence). CDR3 region: CASSLRGATDTQYF. The CDR3 nucleotides read TGTGCCAGCAGCTTGCGGGGGGCCACAGATACGCAGTATTTT.

The chain recombines TRBV28 with TRBJ2-1, with 13 bases lining up with TRBD2. Germline V CDR1 and CDR2: MDHEN, SYDVKM. With 4 bases clipped from V and 7 bases from J, the junction kept 7 bases outside the gene matches. The length of the CDR3 is 16 residues. CDR3 sequence (DNA): TGTGCCAGCAGTTACGCAAGGACTAGCGGGGGAAATGAGCAGTTCTTC. Translation: CASSYARTSGGNEQFF.

The genes are TRBV25-1 and TRBJ2-3, with 7 bases fitting TRBD1. The junction had 10 bases not matched to a gene; V was cut back by 4 bases and J by 6 bases. The CDR3 is made up of 15 amino acids. Germline CDR1 and CDR2: MGHDK and SYGVNS. The CDR3 loop is CASSGRGSIPDTQYF. CDR3 nucleotides: TGTGCCAGCAGTGGCAGGGGGTCCATACCGGATACGCAGTATTTT.

V and J are TRBV6-5 and TRBJ1-1, with D maybe TRBD1 (5 bases). Per the germline V gene, CDR1 is MNHEY and CDR2 is SVGAGI. The CDR3 totals 13 residues. V was trimmed by 6 bases and J by 4 bases, leaving 12 bases between them. This CDR3 reads CASSRSGGTEAFF. DNA for the CDR3: TGTGCCAGCAGCCGGAGCGGGGGCACTGAAGCTTTCTTT.

This clone was seen a handful of times. The chain has TRBV10-3 and TRBJ1-6, with D perhaps TRBD1 (6 bases). V lost 5 bases, J lost 9 bases, and 14 bases lay in between. The CDR3 totals 14 residues. The germline gives CDR1 ENHRY, CDR2 SYGVKD. The chain's CDR3 is CAISLGAEGSPLHF. The CDR3 coding sequence is TGTGCCATCAGTTTGGGGGCAGAAGGTTCACCCCTCCACTTT.

This chain links TRBV11-1 with TRBJ1-2; 8 positions match TRBD1. V shed 5 bases, J shed 6 bases, and the junction held 5 bases outside the gene matches. Germline V gives CDR1 SGHAT, CDR2 FQDESV (reference sequence). The CDR3 consists of 13 residues. The CDR3 DNA sequence: TGTGCCAGCAGCCAAGGACAGGGCCATGGCTACACCTTC. Translated, it gives CASSQGQGHGYTF.

The chain couples TRBV7-9 to TRBJ2-3; D unclear. Trimming left V 6 bases short and J 2 bases short, with 9 bases between. The CDR3 length is 13 residues. CDR1 SEHNR and CDR2 FQNEAQ come from the germline V gene (reference sequence). The CDR3 DNA sequence: TGTGCCAGCAGTTCCACAGCCACAGATACGCAGTATTTT. Protein: CASSSTATDTQYF.

The V and J genes are TRBV7-9 and TRBJ1-5, with TRBD1 identical over 8 bases. The CDR3 runs 14 residues. V lost 6 bases and J lost 3; bases outside the gene matches: 4. Germline V gene sequence: CDR1 SEHNR, CDR2 FQNEAQ (reference sequence). The CDR3 region has the DNA TGTGCCAGCAGTCAGGGGGCGTTCAATCAGCCCCAGCATTTT. It is translated as CASSQGAFNQPQHF.

The V and J genes are TRBV21-1 and TRBJ2-7; the tabulated D call, TRBD2, remains unverified against the DNA. TRBV21-1 is noted as a pseudogene. This CDR3 has 12 amino acids. CDR3 region: CASSAGNYEQYF. Written as DNA, the CDR3 is TGTGCCAGCAGCGCGGGGAACTACGAGCAGTACTTC.

The V and J genes are TRBV18 and TRBJ1-4; D is uncertain. V lost 3 bases and J 8 bases, leaving 13 bases between the germline ends. The CDR3 runs to 14 residues. From germline, CDR1 is KGHSH and CDR2 LQKENI. The CDR3 region is CASSPAAALEKLFF. The CDR3 nucleotides read TGTGCCAGCTCACCGGCGGCAGCACTGGAAAAACTGTTTTTT. The full variable domain, rest sourced from reference TRBV18 and TRBJ1-4, is NAGVMQNPRHLVRRRGQEARLRCSPMKGHSHVYWYRQLPEEGLKFMVYLQKENIIDESGMPKERFSAEFPKEGPSILRIQQVVRGDSAAYFCASSPAAALEKLFFGSGTQLSVL.

Remarks on this clone: The identical CDR3 is also encoded by other nucleotide sequences in the sample. This rearrangement joins TRBV7-9 to TRBJ1-4; 9 nucleotides line up with TRBD1. Germline trimming cut 1 base from V and 8 bases from J; bases unmatched to any gene: 2. This CDR3 comprises 14 residues. CDR1 and CDR2 (germline): SEHNR, FQNEAQ (reference sequence). In nucleotides, the CDR3 is TGTGCCAGCAGCTTAGGACAGGGGGACGAAAAACTGTTTTTT. Its translation: CASSLGQGDEKLFF.

The rearrangement joins TRBV4-3 to TRBJ1-2; TRBD1 is a possible D gene (6 bases). Trimming stripped 0 bases from V and 6 bases from J, with 11 bases between. The CDR3 has 14 amino acids. The germline CDR1 and CDR2 sequences are LGHNA and YSLEER. This CDR3 reads CASSQDRGTDGYTF. The CDR3 nucleotides read TGCGCCAGCAGCCAAGACAGGGGAACAGATGGCTACACCTTC.

This chain uses TRBV3-1 (or the pseudogene TRBV3-2) with TRBJ1-4, with D tentatively TRBD1 (5 bases). Per germline, CDR1 LGHDT and CDR2 YNNKEL (reference sequence). The CDR3 extends over 15 amino acids. With 1 base removed from V and 7 bases from J, the gap between germline ends came to 13 bases. The CDR3 DNA reads as TGTGCCAGCAGCCAAGCCGGGACTACGAGTGAAAAACTGTTTTTT. Translating gives CASSQAGTTSEKLFF.

The rearrangement joins TRBV5-4 to TRBJ2-3; 12 bases agree with TRBD1. The CDR3 runs 15 residues. Germline V CDR1 and CDR2: SGHNT, YYREEE (reference sequence). V lost 6 bases to trimming and J lost 4 bases; unmatched junction nucleotides: 6. In nucleotides, the CDR3 is TGTGCCAGCATCCCGGGACAGGGGGCCGCAGATACGCAGTATTTT. Translating gives CASIPGQGAADTQYF.

Worth noting for this clone: A read error may be the cause here, since a much bigger clone is one base away. This chain uses TRBV6-5 with TRBJ1-1; D may be TRBD1 (5 bases). Trimming left V 2 bases short and J 0 bases short, with 10 bases between. The CDR3 spans 15 residues. Germline V CDR1 and CDR2: MNHEY, SVGAGI. CDR3 nucleotides: TGTGCCAGCAGTTACGGGGGGGGGATGAACACTGAAGCTTTCTTT. This encodes CASSYGGGMNTEAFF.

The chain links TRBV4-1 to TRBJ2-5, with 10 bases matching TRBD2. This CDR3 contains 15 residues. The junction had 6 bases not matched to a gene; V was cut back by 4 bases and J by 4 bases. Germline V lookup: CDR1 MGHRA, CDR2 YSYEKL. CDR3 bases: TGCGCCAGCAGCCTCGGGGTAGCGGGGGGAGAGACCCAGTACTTC. This gives the protein CASSLGVAGGETQYF.

This clone showed up just a few times. The J gene is TRBJ1-1, the V gene TRBV7-9; D remains ambiguous. The CDR3 extends over 13 amino acids. Germline CDR1 reads SEHNR; CDR2 reads FQNEAQ (reference sequence). V was pared by 1 base and J by 3 bases, with 6 bases between. CDR3: CASSLEPDTEAFF. CDR3 coding DNA: TGTGCCAGCAGCTTAGAACCGGACACTGAAGCTTTCTTT. The variable domain in full, completed from reference TRBV7-9 and TRBJ1-1, reads DTGVSQNPRHKITKRGQNVTFRCDPISEHNRLYWYRQTLGQGPEFLTYFQNEAQLEKSRLLSDRFSAERPKGSFSTLEIQRTEQGDSAMYLCASSLEPDTEAFFGQGTRLTVV.

The chain has TRBV21-1 and TRBJ2-4; the table assigns TRBD1, which was not confirmed against the DNA. TRBV21-1 is a pseudogene. CDR3 size: 18 residues. The CDR3 region has the DNA TGTGCCAGCCTCACCAACTTAAACAGGGCCTTAGCCAAAAACATTCAGTACTTC. Its protein product is CASLTNLNRALAKNIQYF.

The chain joins TRBV11-2 to TRBJ1-1, with 8 nucleotides matching TRBD1. The CDR3 runs to 15 residues. In germline, CDR1 is SGHAT, CDR2 FQNNGV. J was trimmed by 0 bases and V by 4 bases; bases with no gene match: 4. The CDR3 is CASSSGQGVNTEAFF. CDR3 DNA: TGTGCCAGCAGCTCCGGACAGGGTGTGAACACTGAAGCTTTCTTT. The full variable domain, completed using reference TRBV11-2 and TRBJ1-1, is EAGVAQSPRYKIIEKRQSVAFWCNPISGHATLYWYQQILGQGPKLLIQFQNNGVVDDSQLPKDRFSAERLKGVDSTLKIQPAKLEDSAVYLCASSSGQGVNTEAFFGQGTRLTVV.

This clone has a single count. CDR3 sequence (DNA): TGTGCCAGTAGTACGGGGACAGGGTATGAAAAACTGTTTTTT. It yields the protein CASSTGTGYEKLFF. The rearrangement links TRBV19 to TRBJ1-4, with TRBD1 matching over 9 bases. CDR3 size: 14 residues. With 4 bases clipped from V and 6 bases from J, the junction kept 3 bases outside the gene matches. Germline lookup yields CDR1 LNHDA and CDR2 SQIVND (reference sequence).

Concerning this clone: Sequence at one end of the junction differs from germline and may be a read error. The V and J genes are TRBV6-5 and TRBJ1-1; tentative D call: TRBD1 (6 bases). The CDR3 runs 12 residues. The V gene's germline CDR1 is MNHEY and CDR2 SVGAGI. CDR3 loop: CASSYTSGGRVF. The CDR3 nucleotides are TGTGCCAGCAGTTATACCTCGGGGGGCAGGGTCTTT.

The rearrangement joins TRBV7-8 to TRBJ2-1; D is perhaps TRBD1 (5 bases). Trimming cost V 4 bases and J 7 bases, with 20 bases left between them. The CDR3 covers 16 residues. Germline CDR1 SGHVS, CDR2 FQNEAQ. The DNA for the CDR3 is TGTGCCAGCAGCTCACCCTCAGTCCCAGGGTGGAATGAGCAGTTCTTC. It specifies CASSSPSVPGWNEQFF.

V and J are TRBV5-1 and TRBJ1-1; no definite D call. The germline CDR1 and CDR2 sequences are SGHRS and YFSETQ. The CDR3 loop spans 13 amino acids. Trimming stripped 0 bases from V and 6 bases from J, with 9 bases between. In DNA form, the CDR3 reads TGCGCCAGCAGCTTGGGGGCAGAATCTGAAGCTTTCTTT. It is translated as CASSLGAESEAFF.

This clone has a handful of counts. The genes are TRBV30 and TRBJ2-2; D perhaps matches TRBD1 (7 bases). This CDR3 has 17 residues. CDR1 GTSNPN and CDR2 SVGIG come from the germline V gene (reference sequence). V shed 0 bases and J shed 4 bases, with 18 bases lying between them. The CDR3 bases are TGTGCCTGGAGTGTATTAACAGGGGACTTCGGCACCGGGGAGCTGTTTTTT. Its translation is CAWSVLTGDFGTGELFF.